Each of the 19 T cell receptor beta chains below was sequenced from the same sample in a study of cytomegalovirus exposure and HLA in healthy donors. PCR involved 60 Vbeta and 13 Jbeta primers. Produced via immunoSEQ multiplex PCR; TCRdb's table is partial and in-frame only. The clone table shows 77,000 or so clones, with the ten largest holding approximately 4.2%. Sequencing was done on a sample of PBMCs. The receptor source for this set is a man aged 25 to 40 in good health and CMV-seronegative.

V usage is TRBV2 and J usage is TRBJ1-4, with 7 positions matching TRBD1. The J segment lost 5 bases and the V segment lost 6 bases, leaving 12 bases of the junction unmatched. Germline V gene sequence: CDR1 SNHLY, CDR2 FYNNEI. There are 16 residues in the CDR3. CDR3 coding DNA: TGTGCCAGCAGAGGGGGGACAGCCGGTCTAAATGAAAAACTGTTTTTT. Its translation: CASRGGTAGLNEKLFF.

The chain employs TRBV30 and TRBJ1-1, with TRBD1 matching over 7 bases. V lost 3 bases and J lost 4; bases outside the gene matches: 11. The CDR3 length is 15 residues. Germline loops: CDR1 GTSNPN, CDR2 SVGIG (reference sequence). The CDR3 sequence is CAWRRPGQLATEAFF. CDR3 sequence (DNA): TGTGCCTGGAGGCGTCCGGGACAGCTTGCCACTGAAGCTTTCTTT.

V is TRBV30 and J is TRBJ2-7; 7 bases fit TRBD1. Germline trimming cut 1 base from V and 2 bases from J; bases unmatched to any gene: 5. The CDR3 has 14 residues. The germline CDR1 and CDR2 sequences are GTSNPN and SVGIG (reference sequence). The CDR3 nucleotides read TGTGCCTGGAGTGCCGGGACAGTTCCCTACGAGCAGTACTTC. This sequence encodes CAWSAGTVPYEQYF.

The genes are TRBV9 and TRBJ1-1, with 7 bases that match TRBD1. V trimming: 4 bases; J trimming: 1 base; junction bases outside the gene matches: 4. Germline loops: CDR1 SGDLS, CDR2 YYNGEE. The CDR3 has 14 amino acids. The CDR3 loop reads CASSRDRENTEAFF. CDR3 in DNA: TGTGCCAGCAGCCGCGACAGGGAGAACACTGAAGCTTTCTTT.

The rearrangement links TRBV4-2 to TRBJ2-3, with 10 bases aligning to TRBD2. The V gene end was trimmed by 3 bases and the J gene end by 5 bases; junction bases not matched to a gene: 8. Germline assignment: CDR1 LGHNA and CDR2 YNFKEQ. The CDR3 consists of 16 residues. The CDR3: CASSHLAGDGGDTQYF. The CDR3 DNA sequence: TGTGCCAGCAGCCATCTAGCGGGAGACGGTGGAGATACGCAGTATTTT.

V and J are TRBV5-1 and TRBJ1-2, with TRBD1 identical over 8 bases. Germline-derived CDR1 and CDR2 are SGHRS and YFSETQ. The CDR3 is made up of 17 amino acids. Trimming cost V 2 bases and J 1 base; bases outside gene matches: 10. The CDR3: CASSFSGTGQGNYGYTF. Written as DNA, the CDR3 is TGCGCCAGCAGCTTTTCCGGGACAGGACAGGGTAACTATGGCTACACCTTC.

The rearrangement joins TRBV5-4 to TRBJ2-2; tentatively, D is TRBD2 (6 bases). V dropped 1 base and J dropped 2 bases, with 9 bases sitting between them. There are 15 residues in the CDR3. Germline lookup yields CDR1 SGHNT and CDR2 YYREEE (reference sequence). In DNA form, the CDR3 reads TGTGCCAGCAGCTTGATGGGGGGTAACACCGGGGAGCTGTTTTTT. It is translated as CASSLMGGNTGELFF.

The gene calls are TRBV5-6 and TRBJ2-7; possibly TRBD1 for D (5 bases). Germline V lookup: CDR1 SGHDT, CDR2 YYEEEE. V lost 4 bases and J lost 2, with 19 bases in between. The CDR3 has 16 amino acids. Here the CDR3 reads CASSPAPTASPYEQYF. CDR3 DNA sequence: TGTGCCAGCAGCCCGGCCCCGACAGCTAGTCCCTACGAGCAGTACTTC.

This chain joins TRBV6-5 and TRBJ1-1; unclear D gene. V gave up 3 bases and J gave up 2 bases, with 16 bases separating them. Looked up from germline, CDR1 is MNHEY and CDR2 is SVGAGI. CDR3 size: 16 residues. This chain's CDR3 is CASSYYSGTFNTEAFF. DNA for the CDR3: TGTGCCAGCAGTTATTACTCAGGAACTTTTAACACTGAAGCTTTCTTT.

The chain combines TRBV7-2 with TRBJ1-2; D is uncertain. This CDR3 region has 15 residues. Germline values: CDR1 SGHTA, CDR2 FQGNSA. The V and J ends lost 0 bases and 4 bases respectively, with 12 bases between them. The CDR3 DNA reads TGTGCCAGCAGCTTAGCGCACCTGGGAGGCTATGGCTACACCTTC. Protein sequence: CASSLAHLGGYGYTF.

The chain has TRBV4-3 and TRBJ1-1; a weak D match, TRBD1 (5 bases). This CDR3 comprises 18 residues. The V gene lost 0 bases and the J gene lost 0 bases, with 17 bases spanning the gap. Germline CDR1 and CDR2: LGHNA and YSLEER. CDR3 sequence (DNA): TGCGCCAGCAGCCAAGATCCCCAGGGCCAGGTGATGAACACTGAAGCTTTCTTT. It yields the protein CASSQDPQGQVMNTEAFF.

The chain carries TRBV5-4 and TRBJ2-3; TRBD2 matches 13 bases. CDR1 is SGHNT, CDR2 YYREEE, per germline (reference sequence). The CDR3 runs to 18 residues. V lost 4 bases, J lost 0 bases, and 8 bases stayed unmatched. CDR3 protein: CASSIAGLAGQSTDTQYF. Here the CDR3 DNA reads TGTGCCAGCAGCATTGCGGGACTAGCGGGGCAGAGCACAGATACGCAGTATTTT.

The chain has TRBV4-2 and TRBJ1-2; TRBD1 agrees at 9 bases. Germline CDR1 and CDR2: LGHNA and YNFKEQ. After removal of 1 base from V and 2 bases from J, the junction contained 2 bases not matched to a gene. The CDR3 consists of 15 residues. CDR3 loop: CASSQGGQGNYGYTF. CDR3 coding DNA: TGTGCCAGCAGCCAAGGTGGACAGGGGAACTATGGCTACACCTTC.

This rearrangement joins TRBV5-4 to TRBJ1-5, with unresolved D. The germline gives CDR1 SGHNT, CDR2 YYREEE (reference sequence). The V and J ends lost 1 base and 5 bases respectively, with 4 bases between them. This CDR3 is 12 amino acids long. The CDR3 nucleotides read TGTGCCAGCAGCTTGCCCGATCAGCCCCAGCATTTT. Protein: CASSLPDQPQHF. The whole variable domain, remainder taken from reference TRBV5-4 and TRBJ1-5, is ETGVTQSPTHLIKTRGQQVTLRCSSQSGHNTVSWYQQALGQGPQFIFQYYREEENGRGNFPPRFSGLQFPNYSSELNVNALELDDSALYLCASSLPDQPQHFGDGTRLSIL.

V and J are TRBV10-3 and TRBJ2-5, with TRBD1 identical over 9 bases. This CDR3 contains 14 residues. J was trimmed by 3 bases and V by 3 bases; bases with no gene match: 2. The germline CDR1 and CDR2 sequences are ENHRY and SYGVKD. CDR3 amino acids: CAISDGTGKETQYF. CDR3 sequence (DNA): TGTGCCATCAGTGATGGGACAGGGAAAGAGACCCAGTACTTC.

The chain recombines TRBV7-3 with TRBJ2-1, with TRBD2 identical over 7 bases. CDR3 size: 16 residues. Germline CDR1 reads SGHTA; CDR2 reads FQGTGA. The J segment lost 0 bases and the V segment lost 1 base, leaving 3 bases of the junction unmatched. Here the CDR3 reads CASSLSLAVSYNEQFF. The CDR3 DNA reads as TGTGCCAGCAGCTTAAGCCTAGCGGTCTCCTACAATGAGCAGTTCTTC. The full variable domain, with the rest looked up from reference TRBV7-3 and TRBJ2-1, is GAGVSQTPSNKVTEKGKYVELRCDPISGHTALYWYRQSLGQGPEFLIYFQGTGAADDSGLPNDRFFAVRPEGSVSTLKIQRTERGDSAVYLCASSLSLAVSYNEQFFGPGTRLTVL.

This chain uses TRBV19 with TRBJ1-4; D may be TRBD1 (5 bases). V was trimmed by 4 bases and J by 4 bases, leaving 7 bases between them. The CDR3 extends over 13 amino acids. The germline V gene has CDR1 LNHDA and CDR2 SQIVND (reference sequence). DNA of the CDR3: TGTGCCAGTAGTACCAGGGATAATGAAAAACTGTTTTTT. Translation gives CASSTRDNEKLFF.

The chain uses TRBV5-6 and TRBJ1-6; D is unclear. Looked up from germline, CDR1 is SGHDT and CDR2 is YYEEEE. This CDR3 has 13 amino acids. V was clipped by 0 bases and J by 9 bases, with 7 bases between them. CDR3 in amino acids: CASSLAPGSPLHF. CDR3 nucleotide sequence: TGTGCCAGCAGCTTGGCCCCGGGTTCACCCCTCCACTTT.

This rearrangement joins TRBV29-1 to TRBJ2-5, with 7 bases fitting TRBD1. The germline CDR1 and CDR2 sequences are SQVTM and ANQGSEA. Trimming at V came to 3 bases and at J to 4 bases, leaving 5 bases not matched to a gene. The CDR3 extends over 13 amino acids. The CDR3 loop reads CSVDRGGGETQYF. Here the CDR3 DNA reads TGCAGCGTTGATCGAGGGGGCGGAGAGACCCAGTACTTC.